This is a list of T cell receptor beta chains from one sample in a study of cytomegalovirus exposure and HLA in healthy donors. Libraries were prepared by immunoSEQ multiplex PCR; TCRdb keeps only in-frame clonotypes and omits some of them. The table has approximately 120,000 clones, roughly four fifths seen once. The sequenced sample was PBMCs. All receptors derive from a woman in her forties or fifties in good health and CMV-seropositive. CDR3s include the opening cysteine and the closing phenylalanine or tryptophan. The D gene is left open where the match is weak. Clone size is stated in some rows and not others, as once, few, many or a class when expanded.

>NA|NA|TRBV4-2|TRBJ1-4
TGTGCCAGCAGAGATGGAGGGATCGGTGAAAAACTGTTTTTT
CASRDGGIGEKLFF
>NA|TRBD2|TRBV7-9|TRBJ2-5
TGTGCCAGCAGCTTAGCACTAGCGGGGGCAGAGACCCAGTACTTC
CASSLALAGAETQYF
>NA|TRBD2|TRBV5-4|TRBJ2-3
TGTGCCAGCAGCTCTTCTAGCGGGGATACAGATACGCAGTATTTT
CASSSSSGDTDTQYF
>NA|TRBD2|TRBV5-4|TRBJ2-3
TGTGCCAGCAGCTTGTCTAGCGGGGCAGATACGCAGTATTTT
CASSLSSGADTQYF
>NA|TRBD1|TRBV28|TRBJ2-7
TGTGCCAGCAGTTTATCCCTGACAGGGACCTACGAGCAGTACTTC
CASSLSLTGTYEQYF
>NA|NA|TRBV30|TRBJ1-2
TGTGCCTGGAGGAGTGGGGGCGCCTATGGCTACACCTTC
CAWRSGGAYGYTF
>NA|TRBD1|TRBV11-2|TRBJ2-5
TGTGCCAGCAGTTGGGGACAGCAAGAGACCCAGTACTTC
CASSWGQQETQYF
>NA|NA|TRBV5-4|TRBJ2-7
TGTGCCAGCAGCTTAGGGACACGAGAGCAGTACTTC
CASSLGTREQYF
>NA|NA|TRBV5-1|TRBJ2-1
TGCGCCAGCAGCAGGTTTCAGACGCGGGGAAACTACAATGAGCAGTTCTTC
CASSRFQTRGNYNEQFF
>once|TRBD1|TRBV29-1|TRBJ1-2
TGCAGCGCTATAGGACGACAGGGAGGTGGCTATGGCTACACCTTC
CSAIGRQGGGYGYTF
>NA|TRBD1|TRBV27|TRBJ1-4
TGTGCCAGCAGACCCCCCGGGACAGGGCGCGAAAAACTGTTTTTT
CASRPPGTGREKLFF
>NA|NA|TRBV7-9|TRBJ2-2
TGTGCCAGCAGCTTACCTCCCGGGGAGCTGTTTTTT
CASSLPPGELFF
>NA|NA|TRBV12-2|TRBJ1-5
TGTGCAAGTCGCTTAGCCTTCCACTGCAATCAGCCCCAGCATTTT
CASRLAFHCNQPQHF
>NA|NA|TRBV18|TRBJ1-2
TGTGCCAGCTCGACCGGTGGGACAAGGGGGAACTATGGCTACACCTTC
CASSTGGTRGNYGYTF
>NA|NA|TRBV19|TRBJ1-4
TGTGCCAGTAGTGGGAGGGTGTCTGCTAATGAAAAACTGTTTTTT
CASSGRVSANEKLFF
>NA|NA|TRBV2|TRBJ1-3
TGTGCCAATGGACACACTAACTCTGGAAACACCATATATTTT
CANGHTNSGNTIYF
>NA|NA|TRBV19|TRBJ2-1
TGTGCCAGTAGTGCCGGACTGAGAGACAATGAGCAGTTCTTC
CASSAGLRDNEQFF
>few|TRBD1|TRBV6-6|TRBJ2-1
TGTGCCAGCAGTAGAGGGACAGGGGAAGGGGGTGAGCAGTTCTTC
CASSRGTGEGGEQFF
>NA|TRBD2|TRBV5-6|TRBJ2-1
TGTGCCAGCAGGACTAGCGGGGGGAACAATGAGCAGTTCTTC
CASRTSGGNNEQFF
>once|NA|TRBV19|TRBJ2-2
TGTGCCAGTAGCCTAGGACAGTCGTGGGGGGAGCTGTTTTTT
CASSLGQSWGELFF
>NA|TRBD1|TRBV2|TRBJ2-7
TGTGCCAGCATCCGGGACAGGGGTGGCGAGCAGTACTTC
CASIRDRGGEQYF
>NA|TRBD1|TRBV27|TRBJ1-4
TGTGCCAGCAGTTTCAACAGGGGGGGAAATGAAAAACTGTTTTTT
CASSFNRGGNEKLFF
>NA|NA|TRBV6-5|TRBJ2-2
TGTGCCGCCAGAGACTCGAACACCGGGGAGCTGTTTTTT
CAARDSNTGELFF
>NA|NA|TRBV5-8|TRBJ2-5
TGTGCCAGCAGGGAGGCGGGGATACAAGAGACCCAGTACTTC
CASREAGIQETQYF
>NA|NA|TRBV5-4|TRBJ1-6
TGTGCCAGCAGCTCCGGTGTCAGGCCCTATAATTCACCCCTCCACTTT
CASSSGVRPYNSPLHF
>once|NA|TRBV4-3|TRBJ2-1
TGCGCCAGCAGCCAAGATCCGGTGGGCTTAGGGGTCAATGAGCAGTTCTTC
CASSQDPVGLGVNEQFF
>NA|NA|TRBV2|TRBJ2-5
TGTGCCAGCAGTGAACAGAAAGAGACCCAGTACTTC
CASSEQKETQYF
>NA|NA|TRBV10-1|TRBJ2-1
TGCGCCAGCAGTGGAGTTCGGAATGAGCAGTTCTTC
CASSGVRNEQFF